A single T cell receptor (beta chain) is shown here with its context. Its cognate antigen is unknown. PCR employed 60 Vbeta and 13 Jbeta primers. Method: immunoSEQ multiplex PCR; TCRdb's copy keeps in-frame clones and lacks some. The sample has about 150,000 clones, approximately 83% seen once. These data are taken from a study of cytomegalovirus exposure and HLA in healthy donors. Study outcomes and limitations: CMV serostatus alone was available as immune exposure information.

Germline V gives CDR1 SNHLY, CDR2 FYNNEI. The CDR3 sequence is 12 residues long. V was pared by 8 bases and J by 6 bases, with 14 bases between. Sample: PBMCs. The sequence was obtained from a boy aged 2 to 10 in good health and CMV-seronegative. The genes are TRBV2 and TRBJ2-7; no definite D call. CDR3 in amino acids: CASQNDNFEQYF. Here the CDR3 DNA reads TGTGCCAGCCAAAATGACAACTTCGAGCAGTACTTC.